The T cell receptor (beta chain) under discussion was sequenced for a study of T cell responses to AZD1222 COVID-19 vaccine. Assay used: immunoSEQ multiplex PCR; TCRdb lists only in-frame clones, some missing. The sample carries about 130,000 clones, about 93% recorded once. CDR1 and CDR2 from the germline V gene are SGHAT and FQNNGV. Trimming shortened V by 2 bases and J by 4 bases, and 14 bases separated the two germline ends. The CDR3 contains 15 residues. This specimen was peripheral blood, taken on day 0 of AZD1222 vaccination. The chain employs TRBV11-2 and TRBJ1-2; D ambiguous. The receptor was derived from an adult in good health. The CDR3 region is CASSLSRGSLYGYTF. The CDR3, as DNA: TGTGCCAGCAGCTTAAGCCGCGGCAGCCTCTATGGCTACACCTTC.